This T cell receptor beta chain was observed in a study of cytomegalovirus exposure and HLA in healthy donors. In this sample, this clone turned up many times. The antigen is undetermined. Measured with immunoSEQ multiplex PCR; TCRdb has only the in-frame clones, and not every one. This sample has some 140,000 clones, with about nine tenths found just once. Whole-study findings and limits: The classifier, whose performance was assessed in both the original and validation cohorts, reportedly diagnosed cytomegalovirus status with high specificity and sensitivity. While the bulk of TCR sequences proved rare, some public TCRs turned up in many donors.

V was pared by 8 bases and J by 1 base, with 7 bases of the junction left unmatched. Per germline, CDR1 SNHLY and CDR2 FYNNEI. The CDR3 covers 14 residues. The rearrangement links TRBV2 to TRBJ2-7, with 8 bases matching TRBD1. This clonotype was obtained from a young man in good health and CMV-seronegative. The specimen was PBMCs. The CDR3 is CASAGQGSSYEQYF. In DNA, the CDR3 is TGTGCCAGCGCCGGACAGGGAAGTTCCTACGAGCAGTACTTC. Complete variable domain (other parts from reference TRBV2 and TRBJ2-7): EPEVTQTPSHQVTQMGQEVILRCVPISNHLYFYWYRQILGQKVEFLVSFYNNEISEKSEIFDDQFSVERPDGSNFTLKIRSTKLEDSAMYFCASAGQGSSYEQYFGPGTRLTVT.